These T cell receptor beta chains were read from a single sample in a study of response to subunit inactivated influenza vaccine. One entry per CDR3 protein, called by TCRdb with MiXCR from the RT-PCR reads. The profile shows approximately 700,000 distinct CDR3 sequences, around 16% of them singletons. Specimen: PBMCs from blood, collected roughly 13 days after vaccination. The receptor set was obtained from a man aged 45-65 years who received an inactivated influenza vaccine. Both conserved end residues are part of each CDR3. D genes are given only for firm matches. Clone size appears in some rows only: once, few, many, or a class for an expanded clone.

cdr3_aa: CASSYGQENNQPQHF
cdr3_nt: TGTGCCAGCAGTTATGGGCAGGAGAACAATCAGCCCCAGCATTTT
v_call: TRBV6-5
clone_size: many
d_call: NA
j_call: TRBJ1-5

cdr3_aa: CASSPSRGTFF
cdr3_nt: TGTGCCAGCAGCCCCTCCAGGGGAACTTTCTTT
v_call: TRBV11-2
clone_size: few
d_call: NA
j_call: TRBJ1-1

cdr3_aa: CASSDTTGAGTYEQYF
cdr3_nt: TGTGCCAGCAGTGATACCACAGGGGCCGGAACCTACGAGCAGTACTTC
v_call: TRBV25-1
clone_size: few
d_call: TRBD1
j_call: TRBJ2-7

cdr3_aa: CASRKQGTTKNIQYF
cdr3_nt: TGTGCCAGCAGAAAACAGGGGACAACCAAAAACATTCAGTACTTC
v_call: TRBV12-3/TRBV12-4
clone_size: many
d_call: TRBD1
j_call: TRBJ2-4

cdr3_aa: CASSTSRDRYYEQYF
cdr3_nt: TGTGCCAGCAGTACGTCTCGGGACAGATACTACGAGCAGTACTTC
v_call: TRBV27
clone_size: few
d_call: TRBD1
j_call: TRBJ2-7

cdr3_aa: CASSYSPSGTRDEQFF
cdr3_nt: TGTGCCAGCAGTTACTCCCCTAGCGGGACACGGGATGAGCAGTTCTTC
v_call: TRBV6-2/TRBV6-3
clone_size: few
d_call: TRBD2
j_call: TRBJ2-1

cdr3_aa: CSARALGTGWQPQHF
cdr3_nt: TGCAGTGCTAGAGCACTAGGGACAGGGTGGCAGCCCCAGCATTTT
v_call: TRBV20-1
clone_size: few
d_call: TRBD1
j_call: TRBJ1-5

cdr3_aa: CASSPSANQPQHF
cdr3_nt: TGTGCCAGCTCACCCTCCGCCAATCAGCCCCAGCATTTT
v_call: TRBV18
clone_size: NA
d_call: NA
j_call: TRBJ1-5

cdr3_aa: CATSRQVRAGELFF
cdr3_nt: TGTGCCACCTCTAGACAGGTCAGGGCCGGGGAGCTGTTTTTT
v_call: TRBV11-2
clone_size: NA
d_call: NA
j_call: TRBJ2-2

cdr3_aa: CASSPGLFSGANVLTF
cdr3_nt: TGTGCCAGCTCACCAGGTCTATTCTCTGGGGCCAACGTCCTGACTTTC
v_call: TRBV18
clone_size: few
d_call: NA
j_call: TRBJ2-6

cdr3_aa: CSVEGLQGHPTTNEKLFF
cdr3_nt: TGCAGCGTTGAGGGGCTACAGGGGCACCCCACAACTAATGAAAAACTGTTTTTT
v_call: TRBV29-1
clone_size: NA
d_call: TRBD1
j_call: TRBJ1-4

cdr3_aa: CASSELWAGGSTDTQYF
cdr3_nt: TGTGCCAGCAGTGAATTGTGGGCGGGGGGGAGCACAGATACGCAGTATTTT
v_call: TRBV2
clone_size: NA
d_call: TRBD2
j_call: TRBJ2-3

cdr3_aa: CASSLAGSWSYNEQFF
cdr3_nt: TGTGCCAGCAGCTTAGCAGGGTCGTGGTCCTACAATGAGCAGTTCTTC
v_call: TRBV7-8
clone_size: NA
d_call: NA
j_call: TRBJ2-1

cdr3_aa: CATSGTGFADTQYF
cdr3_nt: TGTGCCACCAGCGGGACAGGGTTTGCAGATACGCAGTATTTT
v_call: TRBV24-1
clone_size: few
d_call: TRBD1
j_call: TRBJ2-3

cdr3_aa: CASSEYSGTKNIQYF
cdr3_nt: TGTGCCAGCAGTGAATATTCCGGGACCAAAAACATTCAGTACTTC
v_call: TRBV25-1
clone_size: many
d_call: NA
j_call: TRBJ2-4

cdr3_aa: CSAPESTVPKGEQFF
cdr3_nt: TGCAGTGCCCCTGAGTCTACGGTCCCGAAAGGTGAGCAGTTCTTC
v_call: TRBV20-1
clone_size: NA
d_call: NA
j_call: TRBJ2-1

cdr3_aa: CASSSDRENEQYF
cdr3_nt: TGTGCCAGCAGCTCCGACAGGGAGAACGAGCAGTACTTC
v_call: TRBV7-9
clone_size: NA
d_call: TRBD1
j_call: TRBJ2-7

cdr3_aa: CASSSTASYEQYF
cdr3_nt: TGTGCCAGCAGCTCTACGGCCTCCTACGAGCAGTACTTC
v_call: TRBV6-6
clone_size: few
d_call: NA
j_call: TRBJ2-7

cdr3_aa: CASSLSYWTGTDTQYF
cdr3_nt: TGTGCCAGCAGCTTATCGTATTGGACAGGCACAGATACGCAGTATTTT
v_call: TRBV7-9
clone_size: NA
d_call: NA
j_call: TRBJ2-3

cdr3_aa: CASSRGLAVGDGELFF
cdr3_nt: TGTGCCAGCAGCCGGGGACTAGCGGTCGGGGACGGGGAGCTGTTTTTT
v_call: TRBV7-8
clone_size: NA
d_call: TRBD2
j_call: TRBJ2-2

cdr3_aa: CAGKRTGTNTGELFF
cdr3_nt: TGTGCCGGAAAAAGGACAGGGACGAACACCGGGGAGCTGTTTTTT
v_call: TRBV12-3/TRBV12-4
clone_size: NA
d_call: TRBD1
j_call: TRBJ2-2

cdr3_aa: CASSPMDPFLTDTQYF
cdr3_nt: TGCGCCAGCAGCCCCATGGATCCCTTCCTCACAGATACGCAGTATTTT
v_call: TRBV5-1
clone_size: few
d_call: NA
j_call: TRBJ2-3

cdr3_aa: CASSQELAGIDTQYF
cdr3_nt: TGCGCCAGCAGCCAAGAACTAGCGGGGATAGATACGCAGTATTTT
v_call: TRBV4-1
clone_size: many
d_call: TRBD2
j_call: TRBJ2-3

cdr3_aa: CASSPAGRVTGELFF
cdr3_nt: TGTGCCAGCTCCCCAGCCGGGAGGGTTACCGGGGAGCTGTTTTTT
v_call: TRBV2
clone_size: few
d_call: TRBD2
j_call: TRBJ2-2

cdr3_aa: CSVVAAGLEYTGELFF
cdr3_nt: TGCAGCGTTGTCGCGGCAGGGCTGGAATACACCGGGGAGCTGTTTTTT
v_call: TRBV29-1
clone_size: few
d_call: NA
j_call: TRBJ2-2

cdr3_aa: CASSYTDSYNEQFF
cdr3_nt: TGTGCCAGCAGTTACACCGACAGCTACAATGAGCAGTTCTTC
v_call: TRBV6-5
clone_size: NA
d_call: NA
j_call: TRBJ2-1

cdr3_aa: CASSQAASGASSYEQYF
cdr3_nt: TGTGCCAGCAGCCAAGCTGCTAGCGGGGCCAGCTCCTACGAGCAGTACTTC
v_call: TRBV3-1
clone_size: few
d_call: TRBD2
j_call: TRBJ2-7

cdr3_aa: CASMPWDGYEQYF
cdr3_nt: TGCGCCAGCATGCCCTGGGACGGCTACGAGCAGTACTTC
v_call: TRBV5-1
clone_size: NA
d_call: NA
j_call: TRBJ2-7

cdr3_aa: CASSLIQDRGFEAFF
cdr3_nt: TGCGCCAGCAGCTTGATTCAAGACAGGGGGTTTGAAGCTTTCTTT
v_call: TRBV5-1
clone_size: few
d_call: TRBD1
j_call: TRBJ1-1

cdr3_aa: CASSLGQPQETQYF
cdr3_nt: TGTGCCAGCAGTTTGGGACAGCCCCAAGAGACCCAGTACTTC
v_call: TRBV12-3/TRBV12-4
clone_size: few
d_call: TRBD1
j_call: TRBJ2-5

cdr3_aa: CSARDTRGSLVAGIYNEQFF
cdr3_nt: TGCAGTGCTAGAGATACGAGAGGGTCCCTGGTAGCGGGGATCTACAATGAGCAGTTCTTC
v_call: TRBV20-1
clone_size: few
d_call: TRBD2
j_call: TRBJ2-1

cdr3_aa: CASSLRQGMTYNSPLHF
cdr3_nt: TGTGCCAGCAGCTTACGACAGGGGATGACCTATAATTCACCCCTCCACTTT
v_call: TRBV7-2
clone_size: few
d_call: TRBD1
j_call: TRBJ1-6

cdr3_aa: CASSFYEVTDTQYF
cdr3_nt: TGCGCCAGCAGCTTTTACGAGGTCACAGATACGCAGTATTTT
v_call: TRBV5-1
clone_size: many
d_call: NA
j_call: TRBJ2-3

cdr3_aa: CASSLGQNSYEQYF
cdr3_nt: TGTGCCAGCAGCTTAGGGCAGAACTCCTACGAGCAGTACTTC
v_call: TRBV7-9
clone_size: many
d_call: NA
j_call: TRBJ2-7

cdr3_aa: CSVEEIFLGQGETQYF
cdr3_nt: TGCAGCGTTGAAGAGATATTTTTAGGACAGGGAGAGACCCAGTACTTC
v_call: TRBV29-1
clone_size: few
d_call: TRBD1
j_call: TRBJ2-5

cdr3_aa: CASSRQRNTGELFF
cdr3_nt: TGTGCCAGCAGTCGACAGAGAAACACCGGGGAGCTGTTTTTT
v_call: TRBV12-3/TRBV12-4
clone_size: NA
d_call: NA
j_call: TRBJ2-2

cdr3_aa: CASTPAGTSGTDTQYF
cdr3_nt: TGTGCCAGCACCCCGGCCGGGACTAGCGGCACAGATACGCAGTATTTT
v_call: TRBV6-2/TRBV6-3
clone_size: NA
d_call: TRBD2
j_call: TRBJ2-3

cdr3_aa: CASRMRDGNTRELFF
cdr3_nt: TGCGCCAGCAGGATGAGGGACGGGAACACCAGGGAGCTGTTTTTT
v_call: TRBV5-1
clone_size: NA
d_call: NA
j_call: TRBJ2-2

cdr3_aa: CASSRQGLADTQYF
cdr3_nt: TGTGCCAGCAGTCGCCAGGGACTAGCAGATACGCAGTATTTT
v_call: TRBV7-2
clone_size: NA
d_call: TRBD2
j_call: TRBJ2-3

cdr3_aa: CASRLQGGHEQYF
cdr3_nt: TGTGCCAGCAGATTACAGGGGGGGCACGAGCAGTACTTC
v_call: TRBV6-5
clone_size: NA
d_call: NA
j_call: TRBJ2-7

cdr3_aa: CASTAGGSPYEQYF
cdr3_nt: TGTGCCAGCACAGCGGGAGGGTCCCCTTACGAGCAGTACTTC
v_call: TRBV28
clone_size: NA
d_call: TRBD2
j_call: TRBJ2-7

cdr3_aa: CASSQSWFPPQYNEQFF
cdr3_nt: TGCGCCAGCAGCCAAAGTTGGTTCCCCCCCCAATACAATGAGCAGTTCTTC
v_call: TRBV4-3
clone_size: NA
d_call: NA
j_call: TRBJ2-1